These 3 T cell receptor beta chains were sequenced from one sample in a study of T cell responses to AZD1222 COVID-19 vaccine. Some clones are missing from TCRdb's copy, which holds only in-frame ones; the method was immunoSEQ multiplex PCR. This sample has about 180,000 clones, with around 90% found just once. The specimen was peripheral blood, collected on day 0 of AZD1222 vaccination. Receptors were obtained from an adult in good health.

This clone came up once. V usage is TRBV5-4 and J usage is TRBJ1-2; TRBD1 might be the D (6 bases). Germline values: CDR1 SGHNT, CDR2 YYREEE (reference sequence). V lost 4 bases, J lost 3 bases, and 10 bases lay in between. The CDR3 totals 13 residues. The CDR3 DNA reads as TGTGCCAGCAGCCTTGGGGGGCACTATGGCTACACCTTC. Residues: CASSLGGHYGYTF.

The V gene is TRBV2, the J gene TRBJ1-2, with 10 bases aligning to TRBD1. The V and J ends lost 11 bases and 7 bases, in that order; junction bases with no gene match: 13. Germline loops: CDR1 SNHLY, CDR2 FYNNEI. This CDR3 comprises 14 residues. This CDR3 is CAVLIDRGRTGYTF. The CDR3 DNA is TGTGCCGTCCTTATAGACAGGGGGCGGACTGGCTACACCTTC.

The chain recombines TRBV7-6 with TRBJ1-1, with a tentative D call TRBD1 (5 bases). The CDR3 totals 11 residues. Germline assignment: CDR1 SGHVS and CDR2 FNYEAQ. The germline V and J ends were trimmed by 5 bases and 11 bases, with 12 bases remaining between them. The CDR3 loop reads CASSPPGGAFF. The CDR3 nucleotides are TGTGCCAGCAGCCCCCCTGGGGGGGCTTTCTTT.